The sequence of this T cell receptor (beta chain) was determined in a study of beta chain features in type 1 diabetes. Study overall: Patients were similar to healthy donors in age and gender (as well as in cell yields). Examination covered around 98 million sorted cells spanning all samples. Notes on the study in general: Fewer junction insertions and more nucleotide deletions appeared in type 1 diabetes patients.

Trimming took off 8 bases at V and 7 bases at J, with 17 bases between the two ends. The CDR3 runs 13 residues. CDR1 MNHEY and CDR2 SVGAGI come from the germline V gene. cDNA synthesis used the whole RNA isolate, giving expressed TCRB sequences. The repertoire was sequenced with immunoSEQ multiplex PCR; TCRdb's copy has only in-frame clones and lacks some. The sample has a few hundred thousand clones; about 14% are singletons. Cell sorting via CD45RO/CCR7/CD25/CD127/CD95/CD27 was performed to obtain CD4+ naive, central memory, regulatory and stem cell-like memory cells. In its sample, this clone was seen a few times. What it recognizes is unknown.

Input material: naive CD4+ T cells from blood. The clonotype originates from a man aged 25 to 40 in good health. The chain has TRBV6-5 and TRBJ2-5, with D maybe TRBD1 (5 bases). CDR3: CASRQGNVGTQYF. DNA of the CDR3: TGTGCCAGCCGTCAGGGAAACGTTGGGACCCAGTACTTC.